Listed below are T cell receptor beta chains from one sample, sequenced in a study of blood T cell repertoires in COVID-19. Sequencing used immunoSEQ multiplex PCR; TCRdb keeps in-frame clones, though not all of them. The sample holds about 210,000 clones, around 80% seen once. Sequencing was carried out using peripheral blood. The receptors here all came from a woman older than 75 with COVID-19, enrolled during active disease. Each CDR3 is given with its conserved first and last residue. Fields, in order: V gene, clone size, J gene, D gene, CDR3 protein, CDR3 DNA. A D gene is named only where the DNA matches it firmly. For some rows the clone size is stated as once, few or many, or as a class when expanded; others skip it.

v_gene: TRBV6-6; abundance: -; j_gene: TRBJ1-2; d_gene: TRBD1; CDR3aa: CASRHPGQQNYGYTF; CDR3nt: TGTGCCAGTCGCCATCCGGGACAGCAAAACTATGGCTACACCTTC
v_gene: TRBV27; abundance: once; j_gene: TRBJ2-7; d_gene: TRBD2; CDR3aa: CASSSRTSGVYEQYF; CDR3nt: TGTGCCAGCAGTTCAAGGACTAGCGGGGTGTACGAGCAGTACTTC
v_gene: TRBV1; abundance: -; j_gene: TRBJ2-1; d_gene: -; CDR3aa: CTSSPPREGQYNEQFF; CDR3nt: TGCACCAGCAGCCCCCCACGGGAAGGTCAATACAATGAGCAGTTCTTC
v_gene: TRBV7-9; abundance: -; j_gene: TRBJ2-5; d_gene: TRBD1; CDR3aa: CASSSSLQGALETQYF; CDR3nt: TGTGCCAGCAGCTCGTCCCTACAGGGGGCGTTGGAGACCCAGTACTTC
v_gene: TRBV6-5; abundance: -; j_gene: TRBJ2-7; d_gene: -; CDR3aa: CASRPPAAYEQYF; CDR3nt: TGTGCCAGCAGACCCCCGGCGGCCTACGAGCAGTACTTC
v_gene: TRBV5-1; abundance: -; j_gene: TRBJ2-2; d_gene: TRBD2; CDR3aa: CASSETSGNTGELFF; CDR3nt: TGCGCCAGCAGCGAGACTAGCGGGAACACCGGGGAGCTGTTTTTT
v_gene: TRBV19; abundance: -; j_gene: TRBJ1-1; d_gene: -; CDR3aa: CASSQWEVGGTEAFF; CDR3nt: TGTGCCAGTAGCCAGTGGGAGGTGGGGGGCACTGAAGCTTTCTTT
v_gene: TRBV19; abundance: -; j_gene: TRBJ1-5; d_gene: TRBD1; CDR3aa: CASTKDRVGQPQHF; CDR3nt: TGTGCCAGTACCAAAGACAGGGTAGGACAGCCCCAGCATTTT
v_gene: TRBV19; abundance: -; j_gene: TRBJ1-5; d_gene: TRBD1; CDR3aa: CASSIGTGGFQPQHF; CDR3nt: TGTGCCAGTAGTATAGGGACAGGGGGCTTTCAGCCCCAGCATTTT
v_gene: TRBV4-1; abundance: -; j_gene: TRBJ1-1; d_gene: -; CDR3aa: CASSQDTGMRHNTEAFF; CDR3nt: TGCGCCAGCAGCCAAGATACGGGGATGAGGCATAACACTGAAGCTTTCTTT
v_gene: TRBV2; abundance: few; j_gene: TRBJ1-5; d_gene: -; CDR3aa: CASSDRDQPQHF; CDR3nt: TGTGCCAGCAGTGATCGGGATCAGCCCCAGCATTTT
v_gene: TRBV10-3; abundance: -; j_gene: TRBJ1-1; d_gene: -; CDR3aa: CAITSREGGTEAFF; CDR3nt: TGTGCCATCACCTCGAGGGAGGGCGGGACTGAAGCTTTCTTT
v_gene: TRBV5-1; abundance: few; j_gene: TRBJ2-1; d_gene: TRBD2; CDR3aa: CASSPPQAGVGEQFF; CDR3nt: TGCGCCAGCAGCCCGCCTCAAGCGGGGGTTGGTGAGCAGTTCTTC
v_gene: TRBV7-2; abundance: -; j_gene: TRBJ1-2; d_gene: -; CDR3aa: CASSPRQYGYTF; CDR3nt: TGTGCCAGCAGCCCGCGACAGTATGGCTACACCTTC
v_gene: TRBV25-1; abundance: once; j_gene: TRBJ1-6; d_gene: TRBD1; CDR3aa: CASITGTVQFPLHF; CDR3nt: TGTGCCAGCATAACCGGGACAGTACAATTCCCCCTCCACTTT
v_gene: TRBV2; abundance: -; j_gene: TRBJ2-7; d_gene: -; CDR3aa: CASSASSYEQYF; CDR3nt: TGTGCCAGCAGTGCCTCCTCCTACGAGCAGTACTTC
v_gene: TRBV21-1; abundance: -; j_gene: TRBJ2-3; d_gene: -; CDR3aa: CASSKRAHVVGEGTDTQYF; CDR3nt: -
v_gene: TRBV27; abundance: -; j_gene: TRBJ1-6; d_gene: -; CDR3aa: CASSLSGLTGTPLHF; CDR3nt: TGTGCCAGCAGTTTATCTGGGCTGACGGGGACACCCCTCCACTTT
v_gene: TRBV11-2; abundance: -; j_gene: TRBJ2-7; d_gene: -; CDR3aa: CASSLSAGTPGEQYF; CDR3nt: TGTGCCAGCAGCTTATCTGCCGGGACACCGGGGGAGCAGTACTTC
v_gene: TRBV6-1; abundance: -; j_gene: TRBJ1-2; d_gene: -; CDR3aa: CASSENPRYGYTF; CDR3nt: TGTGCCAGCAGTGAAAATCCGCGGTATGGCTACACCTTC
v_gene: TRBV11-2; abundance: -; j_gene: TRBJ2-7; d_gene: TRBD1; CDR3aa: CASSPDRESSGQYF; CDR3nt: TGTGCCAGCAGCCCGGACAGGGAGAGCTCTGGGCAGTACTTC
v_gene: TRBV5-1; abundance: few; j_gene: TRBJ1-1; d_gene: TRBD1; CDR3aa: CASRPTGTATFEAFF; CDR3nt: TGCGCCAGCAGGCCAACCGGGACAGCTACCTTTGAAGCTTTCTTT
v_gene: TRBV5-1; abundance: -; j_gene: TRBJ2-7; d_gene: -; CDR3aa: CASSLAGAHVYEQYF; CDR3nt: TGCGCCAGCAGCTTGGCAGGGGCCCACGTCTACGAGCAGTACTTC
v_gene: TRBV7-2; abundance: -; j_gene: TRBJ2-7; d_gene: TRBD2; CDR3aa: CASSSLAGYDEQYF; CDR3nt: TGTGCCAGCAGCTCTTTAGCGGGGTACGACGAGCAGTACTTC
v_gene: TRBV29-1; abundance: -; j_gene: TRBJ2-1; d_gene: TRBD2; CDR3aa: CSGGLAGGSYNEQFF; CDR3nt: TGCAGCGGCGGGCTAGCGGGAGGTTCCTACAATGAGCAGTTCTTC
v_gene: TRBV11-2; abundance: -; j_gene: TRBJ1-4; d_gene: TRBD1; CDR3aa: CASSSDRGGKKLFF; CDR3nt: TGTGCCAGCAGTTCGGACAGGGGAGGAAAAAAACTGTTTTTT
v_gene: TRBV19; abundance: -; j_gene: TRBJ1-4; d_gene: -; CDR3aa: CASSTGQQGNEKLFF; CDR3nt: TGTGCCAGTAGTACTGGGCAGCAGGGGAATGAAAAACTGTTTTTT
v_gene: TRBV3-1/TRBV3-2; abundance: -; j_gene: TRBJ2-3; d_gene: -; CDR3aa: CASSQGRILLGDTQYF; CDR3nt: TGTGCCAGCAGCCAGGGGCGGATCCTTCTCGGGGATACGCAGTATTTT
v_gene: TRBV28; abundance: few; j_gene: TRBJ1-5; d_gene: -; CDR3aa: CASSPPAGLNQPQHF; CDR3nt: TGTGCCAGCAGTCCCCCCGCAGGACTCAATCAGCCCCAGCATTTT
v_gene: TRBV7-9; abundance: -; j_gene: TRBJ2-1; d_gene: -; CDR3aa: CASSPEGGVPYNEQFF; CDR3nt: TGTGCCAGCAGCCCAGAGGGGGGGGTTCCCTACAATGAGCAGTTCTTC
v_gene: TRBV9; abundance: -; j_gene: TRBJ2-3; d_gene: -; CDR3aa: CASSVGQGSDTQYF; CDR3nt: TGTGCCAGCAGCGTAGGTCAGGGGTCAGATACGCAGTATTTT
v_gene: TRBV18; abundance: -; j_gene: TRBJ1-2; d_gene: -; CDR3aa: CASSATRHGYTF; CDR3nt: TGTGCCAGCTCAGCGACTAGACATGGCTACACCTTC